This TCR beta chain was identified in a study of T cell responses to AZD1222 COVID-19 vaccine. Profiled with immunoSEQ multiplex PCR; TCRdb holds only in-frame clones, not every one. The sample consists of under 150,000 clones, 80% to 95% of them appearing once. This clone was observed once. Antigen specificity is unknown. Broader study findings: White British donors predominated, females outnumbered males, and clonal diversity was possibly underestimated. No day 14 peak samples; only post-peak repertoires were characterized. Baseline testing showed seropositivity in only five to seven AZD1222 recipients.

Deletions cut 7 bases from V and 3 bases from J, with 6 bases between. Germline V gene data show CDR1 as MNHEY and CDR2 as SMNVEV (reference sequence). The CDR3 is made up of 11 amino acids. Sequences were derived from peripheral blood, sampled 28 days after the second AZD1222 dose. The clonotype originates from an adult who received the AZD1222 COVID-19 vaccine. This chain joins TRBV27 and TRBJ1-1; D not certain. The CDR3 here is CASKRYTEAFF. In DNA, the CDR3 is TGTGCCAGCAAAAGGTACACTGAAGCTTTCTTT.